Below, one TCR beta chain is given with its context. Its antigen is not known. These data are taken from a study of human T cells and chemical hapten exposure. Study overall: Patch tests of 0.01% DPC on the upper back were read at 6 days. Study-wide results and limits: Compared with pre-sensitization or healthy control sets, expanded TCRs clustered more. Counts of expanded TCRs (at PT1) showed a positive correlation with patch test score.

CDR3 size: 13 residues. V dropped 7 bases and J dropped 10; count of bases not matched to a gene: 4. Germline V gives CDR1 SGHVS, CDR2 FNYEAQ. Unique molecular identifiers were attached to individual cDNA molecules during library preparation. MiXCR was run by TCRdb on the reads, yielding one entry per CDR3 protein. The data hold about 5,100 distinct CDR3 sequences, with 50% to 60% observed a single time. Indicated treatment: therapeutic diphenylcyclopropenone sensitization with weekly scalp DPC. This chain joins TRBV7-6 and TRBJ2-6, with TRBD1 matching 10 bases. The material sequenced was whole blood, taken before DPC sensitization or 2, 6, or about 24 weeks after (not recorded which). The sequence derives from an adult with alopecia areata. Some clones in this sample may be carry-over from other donors' samples. This table probably holds off-target reads from a library built for another chain. CDR3 protein: CASTSGQGNVLTF. DNA for the CDR3: TGTGCCAGCACTTCGGGACAGGGGAACGTCCTGACTTTC.